The T cell receptor (beta chain) under discussion was sequenced for a study of PD-1 blockade in mismatch repair-deficient tumors. Study conclusions and caveats: After pembrolizumab, tumor-resident clones rose rapidly, then generally contracted before radiologic responses.

This clone has just one count. Its matching antigen is unknown. TCRs were sequenced from a few patients responding to pembrolizumab. From germline, CDR1 is SNHLY and CDR2 FYNNEI. The CDR3 totals 14 residues. Trimming cost V 2 bases and J 3 bases, with 10 bases left between them. Using immunoSEQ multiplex PCR, the repertoire was profiled, and TCRdb retains in-frame clones only, with some absent. Here the sample spans some 130,000 clones, 85% to 90% being singletons. V gene TRBV2 combines with J gene TRBJ1-1; no reliable D call. The material sequenced was peripheral blood, taken just over 70 weeks after starting pembrolizumab. The TCR was taken from an adult with mismatch repair-deficient cancer. CDR3 nucleotides: TGTGCCAGCAGTGAAACGCGGAGGGACACTGAAGCTTTCTTT. This encodes CASSETRRDTEAFF.